The clone carrying this T cell receptor beta chain was detected once. Data came from immunoSEQ multiplex PCR; TCRdb stores just in-frame clones and leaves some out. The data contain about 84,000 clones, approximately 94% of them seen just once; the ten biggest clones take up more than 2%. The data derive from a study of T cell changes during pregnancy in multiple sclerosis. Germline V gene data show CDR1 as SGHAT and CDR2 as FQNNGV. The V and J ends lost 0 bases and 10 bases respectively, with 13 bases between them. The CDR3 loop spans 15 amino acids. The clonotype was recovered from a female donor with multiple sclerosis, enrolled in a pregnancy study. Sequencing was performed on peripheral blood, taken in the third trimester of pregnancy. This chain uses TRBV11-2 with TRBJ1-6; D may be TRBD1 (5 bases). CDR3 protein: CASSLDQGWASPLHF. CDR3 sequence (DNA): TGTGCCAGCAGCTTAGATCAGGGATGGGCCTCACCCCTCCACTTT. The whole variable domain, remainder taken from reference TRBV11-2 and TRBJ1-6, is EAGVAQSPRYKIIEKRQSVAFWCNPISGHATLYWYQQILGQGPKLLIQFQNNGVVDDSQLPKDRFSAERLKGVDSTLKIQPAKLEDSAVYLCASSLDQGWASPLHFGNGTRLTVT.